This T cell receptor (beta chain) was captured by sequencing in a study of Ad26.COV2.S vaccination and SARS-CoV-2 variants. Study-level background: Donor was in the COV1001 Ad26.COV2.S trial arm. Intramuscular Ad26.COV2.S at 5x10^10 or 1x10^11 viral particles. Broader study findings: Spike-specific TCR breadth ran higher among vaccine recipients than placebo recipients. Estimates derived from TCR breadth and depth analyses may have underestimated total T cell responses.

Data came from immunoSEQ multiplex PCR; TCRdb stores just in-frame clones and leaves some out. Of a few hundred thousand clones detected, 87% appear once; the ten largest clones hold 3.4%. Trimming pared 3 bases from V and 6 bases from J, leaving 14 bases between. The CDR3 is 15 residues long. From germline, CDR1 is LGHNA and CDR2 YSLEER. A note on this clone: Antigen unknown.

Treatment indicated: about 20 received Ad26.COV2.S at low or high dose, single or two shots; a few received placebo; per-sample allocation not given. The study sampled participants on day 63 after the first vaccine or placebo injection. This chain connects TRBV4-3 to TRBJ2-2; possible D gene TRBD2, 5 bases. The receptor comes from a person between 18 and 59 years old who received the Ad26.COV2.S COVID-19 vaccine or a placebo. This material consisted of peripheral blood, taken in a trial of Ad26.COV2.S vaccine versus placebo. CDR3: CASSQRARVSGELFF. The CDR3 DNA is TGCGCCAGCAGCCAGAGGGCGAGGGTCTCCGGGGAGCTGTTTTTT.